This T cell receptor beta chain was recorded in a study of a mutant IDH1 vaccine in newly diagnosed glioma (dated by TCRdb to the early 2020s). Looking at the study overall: Vaccination was initiated 4-6 weeks after radiotherapy alone, or concurrently with temozolomide cycles in the chemotherapy-containing groups. Of the roughly 32 treated patients, around 62% were male and roughly 40% were female, and a mean age of approximately 40 years was recorded. Prior to enrollment, standard therapy consisting of radiotherapy alone, temozolomide alone, or radiochemotherapy with temozolomide had been administered to patients, with the combination being received by most patients. The week-35 safety follow-up took place at visit V12, and the week-47 end of study took place at visit V13. Six visits were used for peripheral blood collection: V03 (baseline), V05, V07, V10, V12 and V13. Longitudinal TCRB deep sequencing was performed for roughly 25 treated patients wherever samples were available for exploratory analyses.

The intended sense of this specimen's time point label: week 47, end of study. Each vaccine dose was 300 ug of a 20-mer mutant IDH1 peptide in Montanide, given subcutaneously with topical imiquimod. Across visits V03 through V10, patients got a total of eight vaccinations, given in weeks 1, 3, 5, 7, 11, 15, 19 and 23. Donors had newly diagnosed WHO grade 3 or 4 IDH1-mutant astrocytomas with loss of nuclear ATRX. The samples were drawn from NOA16, a multicentre, single-arm, open-label phase I trial in Germany that tested a mutant IDH1 peptide vaccine in humans for the first time. Genomic DNA for TCRB sequencing was extracted from EDTA blood using the DNeasy Blood and Tissue Kit. At the junction V is shortened by 0 bases and J by 7 bases, with 11 bases in between. Reading the germline V gene (reference sequence) gives CDR1 SGHKS and CDR2 YYEKEE. Reading from cysteine to phenylalanine, the CDR3 counts 14 amino acids. The retained sequence is limited to the CDR3, 42 bases, with the frame set at the first base.

Broader findings and caveats from the paper: No apparent relationship was observed between pseudoprogression and alterations in the top peripheral T cell clonotypes detected by TCRB sequencing. Immune responses induced by the vaccine were seen in roughly 95% of patients across multiple MHC alleles. It was noted by the authors that analyses of patient blood samples could not be reproduced owing to sample limitations. PBMC samples for TCRB deep sequencing were selected based on availability.

About this clone itself: The antigen it binds to is not known. No base-level quality is on record; no much larger clone is a single base apart.

The protocol used for the library was the immunoSEQ multiplex PCR assay. Following the manufacturer's protocol, the hsTCRB Kit was used to amplify rearranged TCR beta chain sequences. TCRB libraries were sequenced on an Illumina MiSeq. In the original analysis: Demultiplexing, trimming and gene mapping were performed with the kit vendor's proprietary platform. TCRdb carries this immuneACCESS record with in-frame sequences only. Its versions omit some clonotypes, under half of them owing to an unresolved V gene in the studies checked, with the rest unexplained. That table furnishes V, J and clone size, whereas the DNA furnished D and trimming. The sample yields 84,000 or so clones; roughly four fifths were counted once. The ten largest clonotypes hold 5% to 6.5% of the sample.

The chain joins TRBV5-5 to TRBJ2-4, with the D gene uncertain. The sample in question was PBMCs, obtained from a glioma patient whose treatment included an IDH1 peptide vaccine. This clonotype originated in a man aged 35 to 55 with glioma. CDR3 region: CASSLASAENIQYF. The nucleotides are TGTGCCAGCAGCTTGGCCAGCGCGGAGAACATTCAGTACTTC.